A selection of T cell receptor beta chains follows, all from one sample in a study of T-cell reconstitution after alpha-beta-depleted transplantation in children. TCRdb reprocessed the PCR reads via MiXCR and lists one record per CDR3 protein. The table records fewer than 250,000 distinct CDR3 sequences, roughly 8% of them present only once. The sequences come from PBMCs, mostly from graft donor cells, collected 180 days after TCRalphabeta/CD19-depleted stem cell transplant. Receptors were obtained from a male patient under 18 who had a stem cell transplant for acute lymphoblastic leukemia, so the T cells may come from the graft donor. Each CDR3 is given with its conserved first and last residue. Some rows mark clone size as missing; the rest say once, few, many or name a class of expanded clone.

NA	TRBV6-1	TRBJ2-7	CASTNGQAYEQYF
many	TRBV6-1	TRBJ1-3	CASLDGDYLGNTIYF
many	TRBV27	TRBJ2-7	CASSLGVSTYEQYF
many	TRBV6-2/TRBV6-3	TRBJ1-5	CASSYAHRFHQPQHF
few	TRBV18	TRBJ2-3	CASHGGSTDTQYF
many	TRBV28	TRBJ2-3	CASSLFGPGTDTQYF
many	TRBV12-3/TRBV12-4	TRBJ1-2	CASSLRARGQGGYGYTF
many	TRBV4-3	TRBJ2-1	CASSQDRTGLNEQFF
many	TRBV5-1	TRBJ1-2	CASSLATGDGGYTF
many	TRBV10-3	TRBJ1-6	CAIRGGSSYNSPLHF
many	TRBV11-1	TRBJ2-7	CASSFTGGPHEQYF
many	TRBV27	TRBJ2-1	CASSSRLGSNEQFF
many	TRBV3-1	TRBJ1-3	CASSHFRVRGNTIYF
many	TRBV11-1	TRBJ2-1	CASSRGLAGGPYYNEQFF
many	TRBV9	TRBJ2-4	CASSALGLGVDIQYF
many	TRBV12-3/TRBV12-4	TRBJ1-5	CASSRGGVSQPQHF